The present TCR beta chain was sequenced within a study of cytomegalovirus exposure and HLA in healthy donors. Across the study: Among 398 genotyped donors, more than 65% fell in the Caucasian-associated ancestry cluster. Notes on the study in general: In a later analysis, the majority of CMV-associated beta chains seemingly showed HLA restriction.

This CDR3 has 15 residues. Per germline, CDR1 SGHTA and CDR2 FQGNSA. V lost 1 base, J lost 2 bases, and 3 bases stayed unmatched. Note on this clone: What it recognizes is unknown.

The primer mix had 60 Vbeta and 13 Jbeta primers. In the original analysis: Tens of millions of unique TCR beta chains, about 11 million of them shared, were counted by a later analysis. Assay used: immunoSEQ multiplex PCR; TCRdb lists only in-frame clones, some missing. V and J calls and clone size are given by that table; D and trimming were obtained from the DNA. The sample carries about 150,000 clones, under 85% recorded once. Unrecorded immune exposure was likely among donors, who were nominally healthy when sampled. The chain joins TRBV7-2 to TRBJ1-2; 8 bases are a match to TRBD1. The TCR originated in a woman between 18 and 29 years old in good health and CMV-seropositive. The sequenced material came from PBMCs. The CDR3 coding sequence is TGTGCCAGCAGCTTAGATCCAGGGGGCAACTATGGCTACACCTTC. It translates to CASSLDPGGNYGYTF.